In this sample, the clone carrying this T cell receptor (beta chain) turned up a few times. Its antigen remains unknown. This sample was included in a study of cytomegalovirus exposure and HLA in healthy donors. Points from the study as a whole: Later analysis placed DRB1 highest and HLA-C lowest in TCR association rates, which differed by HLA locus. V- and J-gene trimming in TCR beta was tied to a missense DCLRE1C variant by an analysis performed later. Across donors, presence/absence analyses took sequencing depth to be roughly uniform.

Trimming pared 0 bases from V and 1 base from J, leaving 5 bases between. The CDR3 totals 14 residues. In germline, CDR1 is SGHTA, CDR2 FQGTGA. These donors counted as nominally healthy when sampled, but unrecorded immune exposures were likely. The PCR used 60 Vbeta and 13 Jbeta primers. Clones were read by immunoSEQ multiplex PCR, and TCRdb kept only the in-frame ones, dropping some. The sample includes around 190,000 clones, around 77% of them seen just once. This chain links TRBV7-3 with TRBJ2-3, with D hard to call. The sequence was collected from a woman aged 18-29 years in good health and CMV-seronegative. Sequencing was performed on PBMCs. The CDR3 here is CASSLTGGTDTQYF. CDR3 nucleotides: TGTGCCAGCAGCTTAACAGGAGGCACAGATACGCAGTATTTT.